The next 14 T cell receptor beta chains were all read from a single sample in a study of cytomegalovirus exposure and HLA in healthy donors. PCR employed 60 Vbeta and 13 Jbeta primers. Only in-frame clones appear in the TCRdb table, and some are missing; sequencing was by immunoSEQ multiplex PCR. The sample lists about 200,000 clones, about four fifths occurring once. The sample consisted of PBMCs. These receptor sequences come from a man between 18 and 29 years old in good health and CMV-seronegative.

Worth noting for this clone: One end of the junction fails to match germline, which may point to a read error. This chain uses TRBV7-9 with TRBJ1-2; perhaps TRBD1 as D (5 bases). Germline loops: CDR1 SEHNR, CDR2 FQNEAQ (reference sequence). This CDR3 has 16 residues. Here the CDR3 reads CASSLGSGLQGYGYTF. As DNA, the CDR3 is TGTGCCAGCAGCTTAGGGTCGGGACTCCAAGGCTATGGCTACACTTTC.

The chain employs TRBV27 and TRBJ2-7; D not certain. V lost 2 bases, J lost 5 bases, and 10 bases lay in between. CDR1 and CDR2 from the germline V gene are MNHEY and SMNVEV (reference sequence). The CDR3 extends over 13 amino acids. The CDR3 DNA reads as TGTGCCAGCAGTTTAGTGGCTCGGGACGAGCAGTACTTC. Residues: CASSLVARDEQYF.

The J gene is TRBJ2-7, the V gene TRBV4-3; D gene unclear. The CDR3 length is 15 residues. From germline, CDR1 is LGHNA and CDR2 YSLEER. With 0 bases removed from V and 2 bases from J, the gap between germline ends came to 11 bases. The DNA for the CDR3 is TGCGCCAGCAGCCAAGAAGGAGTCGGAACCTACGAGCAGTACTTC. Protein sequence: CASSQEGVGTYEQYF.

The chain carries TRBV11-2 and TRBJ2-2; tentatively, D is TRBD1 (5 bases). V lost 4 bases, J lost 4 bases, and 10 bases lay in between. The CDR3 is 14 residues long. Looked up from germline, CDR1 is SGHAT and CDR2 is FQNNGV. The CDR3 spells CASSSNRITGELFF. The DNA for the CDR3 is TGTGCCAGCAGCTCCAACAGGATCACCGGGGAGCTGTTTTTT.

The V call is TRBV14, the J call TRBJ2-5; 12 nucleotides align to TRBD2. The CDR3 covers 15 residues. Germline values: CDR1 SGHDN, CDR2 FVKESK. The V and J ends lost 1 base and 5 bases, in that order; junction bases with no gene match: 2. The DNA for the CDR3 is TGTGCCAGCAGCCAAGGACTAGCGGGAGTGGAGACCCAGTACTTC. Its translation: CASSQGLAGVETQYF.

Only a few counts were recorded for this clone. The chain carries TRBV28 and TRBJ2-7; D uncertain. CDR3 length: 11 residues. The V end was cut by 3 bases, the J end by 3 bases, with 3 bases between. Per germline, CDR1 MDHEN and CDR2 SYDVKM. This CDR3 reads CASSFSYEQYF. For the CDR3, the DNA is TGTGCCAGCAGTTTTAGCTACGAGCAGTACTTC.

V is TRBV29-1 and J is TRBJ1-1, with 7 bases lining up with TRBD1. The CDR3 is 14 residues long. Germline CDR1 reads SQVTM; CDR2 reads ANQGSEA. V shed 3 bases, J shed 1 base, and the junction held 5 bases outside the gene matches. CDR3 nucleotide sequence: TGCAGCGTTGATTTCCAGGGGGGGAACACTGAAGCTTTCTTT. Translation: CSVDFQGGNTEAFF.

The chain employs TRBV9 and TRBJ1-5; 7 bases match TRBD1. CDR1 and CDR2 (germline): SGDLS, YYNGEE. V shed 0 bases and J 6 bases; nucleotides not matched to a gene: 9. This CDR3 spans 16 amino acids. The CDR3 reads CASSVGNGAGGQPQHF. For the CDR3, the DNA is TGTGCCAGCAGCGTAGGGAATGGGGCAGGGGGTCAGCCCCAGCATTTT.

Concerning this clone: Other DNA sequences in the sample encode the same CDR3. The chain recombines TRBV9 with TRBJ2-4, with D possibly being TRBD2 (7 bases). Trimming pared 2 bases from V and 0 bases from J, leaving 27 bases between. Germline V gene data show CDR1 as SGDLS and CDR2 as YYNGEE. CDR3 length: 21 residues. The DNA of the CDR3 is TGTGCCAGCAGCGTCGGAGGTCGGGTCCGGGGGGCAGATCTAGCCAAAAACATTCAGTACTTC. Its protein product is CASSVGGRVRGADLAKNIQYF.

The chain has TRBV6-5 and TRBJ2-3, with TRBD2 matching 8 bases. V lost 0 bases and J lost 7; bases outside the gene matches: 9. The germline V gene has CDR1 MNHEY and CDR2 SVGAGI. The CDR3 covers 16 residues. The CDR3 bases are TGTGCCAGCAGTTACTCGAAAGCGGGGGTCGGGAATACGCAGTATTTT. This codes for CASSYSKAGVGNTQYF.

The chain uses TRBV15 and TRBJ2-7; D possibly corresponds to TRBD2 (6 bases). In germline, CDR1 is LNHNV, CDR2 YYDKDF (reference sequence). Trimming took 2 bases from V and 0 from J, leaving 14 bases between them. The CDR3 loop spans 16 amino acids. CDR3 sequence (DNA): TGTGCCACCAGCAGACCAGGAGCGGGTTCCTCCTACGAGCAGTACTTC. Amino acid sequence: CATSRPGAGSSYEQYF.

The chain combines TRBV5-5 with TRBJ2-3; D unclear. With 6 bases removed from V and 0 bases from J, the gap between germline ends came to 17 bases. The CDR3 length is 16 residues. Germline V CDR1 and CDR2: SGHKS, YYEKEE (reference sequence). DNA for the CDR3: TGTGCCAGCAATGTCAGGCTACGACGGAGCACAGATACGCAGTATTTT. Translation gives CASNVRLRRSTDTQYF.

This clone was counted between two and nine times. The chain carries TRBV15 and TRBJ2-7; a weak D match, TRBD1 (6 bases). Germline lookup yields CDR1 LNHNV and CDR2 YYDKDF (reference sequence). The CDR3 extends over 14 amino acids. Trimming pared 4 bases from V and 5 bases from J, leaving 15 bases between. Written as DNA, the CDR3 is TGTGCCACCAGCAAGGACCAGGGGACCCACGAGCAGTACTTC. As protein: CATSKDQGTHEQYF.

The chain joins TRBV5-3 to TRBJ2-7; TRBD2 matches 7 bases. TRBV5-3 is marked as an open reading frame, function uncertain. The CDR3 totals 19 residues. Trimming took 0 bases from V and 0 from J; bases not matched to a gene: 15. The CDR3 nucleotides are TGTGCCAGAAGCTTGGGATCCTCTAGCGGTGACCCGAGCTCCTACGAGCAGTACTTC. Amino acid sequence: CARSLGSSSGDPSSYEQYF.